The source of this T cell receptor (beta chain) is a study of preoperative IRX-2 immunotherapy in early breast cancer. Specified treatment: preoperative locoregional IRX-2 cytokine immunotherapy. This phase Ib study tested locoregional IRX-2 cytokine immunotherapy given before surgery. This CDR3 comprises 15 residues. The V and J ends lost 3 bases and 8 bases respectively, with 19 bases between them. Germline V gene lookup returns CDR1 WNHNN and CDR2 SYGVQD (reference sequence). The protocol was immunoSEQ multiplex PCR, while the TCRdb copy is restricted to in-frame clones and leaves out a portion. This sample has under 30,000 clones, with over 75% found just once.

The chain couples TRBV10-1 to TRBJ1-2; maybe TRBD1 (6 bases). Sample: tumor tissue, taken after IRX-2 immunotherapy. This clonotype originated in a human donor with breast cancer. CDR3 residues: CASSETRTAQGGYTF. CDR3 DNA sequence: TGCGCCAGCAGTGAAACCCGGACAGCTCAGGGGGGCTACACCTTC.